This TCR beta chain was profiled in a study of blood T cell repertoires in COVID-19. Background on the study: PBMCs, B-cell-depleted T cells, or T cells provided the cDNA or gDNA that made up the material.

In the original processing: From reference gene primer amplification, estimates of nucleated cell counts were derived. Using immunoSEQ multiplex PCR, the repertoire was profiled, and TCRdb retains in-frame clones only, with some absent. V and J calls and clone size follow that table, whereas D and trimming were derived from the DNA. Of over 150,000 clones in the sample, about 88% were seen once. Residents of around 24 US areas, aged about 18 to 89 years, made up the participants. With 2 bases clipped from V and 4 bases from J, the junction kept 9 bases outside the gene matches. The V gene's germline CDR1 is KGHDR and CDR2 SFDVKD. This CDR3 is built from 17 residues.

The gene calls are TRBV24-1 and TRBJ2-1; 8 nucleotides match TRBD1. The sample was PBMCs or T cells enriched from blood (not recorded which). The clonotype comes from a woman aged 25 to 39 who had recovered from COVID-19. The CDR3 region is CATSDSPPQGGYNEQFF. Written as DNA, the CDR3 is TGTGCCACCAGTGATTCCCCCCCACAGGGGGGATACAATGAGCAGTTCTTC.